This section outlines one TCR beta chain sequence together with its context. No antigen is known for it. Germline CDR1 SGHTA, CDR2 FQGNSA. The CDR3 length is 15 residues. The V gene end was trimmed by 2 bases and the J gene end by 2 bases; junction bases not matched to a gene: 3. TCRdb's copy holds only in-frame clones and misses some; the assay was immunoSEQ multiplex PCR. The sample has roughly 100,000 clones, 89% seen once. The data were obtained in a study of T cell responses to AZD1222 COVID-19 vaccine. Study conclusions and caveats: Targets within unmutated variant regions were reportedly found for nearly half of spike-specific TCRs. CD4 TCRs linked to vaccination spanned spike, dominating at 160-218 and 743-854. Baseline serology detected seropositivity in only six AZD1222 recipients. Recipients of two AZD1222 doses showed rising Spike-specific TCR breadth and depth.

This specimen consisted of peripheral blood, obtained 28 days after the second AZD1222 dose. The receptor was derived from an adult who received the AZD1222 COVID-19 vaccine. The chain recombines TRBV7-2 with TRBJ2-1, with 7 bases identical to TRBD1. In DNA, the CDR3 is TGTGCCAGCAGCTTACAGGGGGTAGCCTACAATGAGCAGTTCTTC. Protein: CASSLQGVAYNEQFF.